A selection of T cell receptor beta chains follows, all from one sample in a study of shared T cell receptors in the human thymus. The assay was immunoSEQ multiplex PCR, and TCRdb's table has in-frame clones only and misses some. Among some 660,000 clones, 70% to 90% were seen once, and the ten largest hold roughly 0.0094%. Another study also made use of these data, one on human thymus T cells.

Sequenced input: thymocytes. These receptor sequences come from a boy less than two years old with a congenital heart defect. Both conserved end residues are part of each CDR3. The D gene is left open where the match is weak. Clone size is not always given. Where it is, it says once, few, many or a class for expanded clones.

TGTGCCAGCAGCCGTGATAGGCGTAGGATTCCGGGACAGGTTTTGGACGAGCAGTACTTC	CASSRDRRRIPGQVLDEQYF	TRBD1	NA	TRBV28	TRBJ2-7	20
TGTGCCAGCAGCAAATCGGACAGGTCTCAAGAGACCCAGTACTTC	CASSKSDRSQETQYF	TRBD1	NA	TRBV5-6	TRBJ2-5	15
TGCGCCAGCAGCTTTAGCGGGGTTGGAAACACCATATATTTT	CASSFSGVGNTIYF	NA	NA	TRBV5-1	TRBJ1-3	14
TGTGCCAGCAGTTTCGGGAGATCCCCAGATACGCAGTATTTT	CASSFGRSPDTQYF	NA	NA	TRBV27	TRBJ2-3	14
TGTGCCACCAGCAGACTGCCGCGTCTGAGTGAAAAACTGTTTTTT	CATSRLPRLSEKLFF	NA	NA	TRBV15	TRBJ1-4	15
TGTGCCAGCAGCTTCGGGACACCCAATTCACCCCTCCACTTT	CASSFGTPNSPLHF	NA	NA	TRBV11-3	TRBJ1-6	14
TGTGCCAGCAGCGGAAACAAGCAGGGGACAGGATCCGGGGGCTACACCTTC	CASSGNKQGTGSGGYTF	TRBD1	NA	TRBV9	TRBJ1-2	17
TGTGCCAGCAGCCCATCGGGACAGGGTTACGGGGCCTACGAGCAGTACTTC	CASSPSGQGYGAYEQYF	TRBD1	NA	TRBV14	TRBJ2-7	17
TGCGCCAGCAGCCAAAACGCCATAAGAGGTGCCCCTCAGGAGACCCAGTACTTC	CASSQNAIRGAPQETQYF	NA	NA	TRBV5-1	TRBJ2-5	18
TGCGCCAGCAGCGTAGGACTAGCGGTTAAGTCCTACAATGAGCAGTTCTTC	CASSVGLAVKSYNEQFF	TRBD2	NA	TRBV5-1	TRBJ2-1	17
TGTGCCAGCAGCGTAGATTACGTAGCGGGGGTGTACAATGAGCAGTTCTTC	CASSVDYVAGVYNEQFF	TRBD2	NA	TRBV9	TRBJ2-1	17
TGTGCCAGCAGTCCCGGATGCGCTAGCGGGGGAGTGGGGGAGCAGTACTTC	CASSPGCASGGVGEQYF	TRBD2	NA	TRBV6-4	TRBJ2-7	17
TGTGCCAGTAGTACCCTGGACAGGGTGAATTCACCCCTCCACTTT	CASSTLDRVNSPLHF	TRBD1	NA	TRBV19	TRBJ1-6	15
TGTGCCAGCAGTTTGGGACAGCAATACGAGCAGTACTTC	CASSLGQQYEQYF	TRBD1	NA	TRBV27	TRBJ2-7	13
TGCGCCAGCAGCTTACAGGATGCGGATTCACCCCTCCACTTT	CASSLQDADSPLHF	NA	NA	TRBV5-1	TRBJ1-6	14
TGTGCCAGCAGTTCCACAGGGCATGACAGCACTGAAGCTTTCTTT	CASSSTGHDSTEAFF	NA	NA	TRBV27	TRBJ1-1	15
TGTGCCAGCAGCGCCGCCCCGAGGATCGTGGCGGTGGGCAATCAGCCCCAGCATTTT	CASSAAPRIVAVGNQPQHF	NA	NA	TRBV5-8	TRBJ1-5	19
TGTGCCAGCAGTTTAAGCGGGAGTGAAACAGATACGCAGTATTTT	CASSLSGSETDTQYF	TRBD2	NA	TRBV2	TRBJ2-3	15
TGTGCCAGCAGCTTAGCGCGACAGTTCGTAGGTCAGCCCCAGCATTTT	CASSLARQFVGQPQHF	NA	NA	TRBV7-2	TRBJ1-5	16
TGTGCCAGCAGCAGAGGGGAGGGGGCGAACACCGGGGAGCTGTTTTTT	CASSRGEGANTGELFF	NA	NA	TRBV9	TRBJ2-2	16
TGTGCCAGTAGTAGAAGTCCGGGACAGGGGGCCCCCGGGGAGCTGTTTTTT	CASSRSPGQGAPGELFF	TRBD1	NA	TRBV19	TRBJ2-2	17
TGTGCCAGCAGCTTGCTGGGACTCTTATCCTGGGATTCACCCCTCCACTTT	CASSLLGLLSWDSPLHF	NA	NA	TRBV5-5	TRBJ1-6	17
TGTGCCAGCAGGCCGACTAGCGGGGACTACGAGCAGTACTTC	CASRPTSGDYEQYF	TRBD2	NA	TRBV25-1	TRBJ2-7	14
TGTGCCAGCAGTTTCCTAGGCACAGATACGCAGTATTTT	CASSFLGTDTQYF	NA	NA	TRBV27	TRBJ2-3	13
TGCAGCGTTGACCTCCCCGGGTACACTGAAGCTTTCTTT	CSVDLPGYTEAFF	NA	once	TRBV29-1	TRBJ1-1	13
TGTGCCAGCAGTTTCCCGGGAGACCCTCTCTACAATGAGCAGTTCTTC	CASSFPGDPLYNEQFF	NA	NA	TRBV28	TRBJ2-1	16
TGTGCCAGCAGCCCGCGACAGGGGACCGGGGAGCTGTTTTTT	CASSPRQGTGELFF	TRBD1	NA	TRBV11-2	TRBJ2-2	14
TGTGCCAGCAGTGAAGCCGTAGGGGGAAACACTGAAGCTTTCTTT	CASSEAVGGNTEAFF	NA	NA	TRBV25-1	TRBJ1-1	15
TGTGCTAGTGGTTTGGTACCCGGGGTGCCAGCTTTCTTT	CASGLVPGVPAFF	NA	NA	TRBV12-5	TRBJ1-1	13
TGTGCCAGCAGGGAGGGGTACGAGCAATACTTC	CASREGYEQYF	NA	NA	TRBV6-5	TRBJ2-7	11
TGCGCCAGCAGCTTGGAGGGGGTGGGATCCACAGATACGCAGTATTTT	CASSLEGVGSTDTQYF	NA	once	TRBV5-1	TRBJ2-3	16
TGTGCCAGCAGCTTCACACCGACTAGCGGGGGGGCCAGCAACGAGCAGTACTTC	CASSFTPTSGGASNEQYF	TRBD2	NA	TRBV7-9	TRBJ2-7	18
TGCGCCAGCAGCCCCCCGGGACAGGGGGTTCTACGTTCGTCTGGAAACACCATATATTTT	CASSPPGQGVLRSSGNTIYF	TRBD1	NA	TRBV4-1	TRBJ1-3	20